These 3 T cell receptor beta chains were sequenced from one sample in a study of T cell repertoires in cytomegalovirus infection. Using its own MiXCR run on the reads, TCRdb lists one record per CDR3 protein. The table records about 220,000 distinct CDR3 sequences, roughly 34% of them present only once. These TCRs' antigens remain unknown. The sample was CD8+ T cells from cultured PBMCs, taken from culture after CMV antigen stimulation. The receptors originated from a human donor in good health (CMV status not recorded). Some clones in this sample may be carry-over from other donors' samples.

The rearrangement links TRBV28 to TRBJ1-5, with TRBD1 as a possible D gene (5 bases). The length of the CDR3 is 15 residues. The germline V gene has CDR1 MDHEN and CDR2 SYDVKM. V was shortened by 6 bases and J by 0 bases, with 12 bases between the two germline ends. CDR3: CASSHGHVSNQPQHF. For the CDR3, the DNA is TGTGCCAGCAGCCATGGACACGTTAGCAATCAGCCCCAGCATTTT.

This clonotype was counted between two and nine times. This rearrangement joins TRBV7-2 to TRBJ1-5, with a tentative D call TRBD1 (5 bases). V was clipped by 5 bases and J by 7 bases, with 12 bases between them. CDR3 length: 13 residues. Germline CDR1 reads SGHTA; CDR2 reads FQGNSA. The CDR3 nucleotides read TGTGCCAGCAGCCAGGGAGGGTCCCAGCCCCAGCATTTT. Protein: CASSQGGSQPQHF.

The chain carries TRBV29-1 and TRBJ2-1; maybe TRBD1 (6 bases). CDR3 length: 14 residues. Germline CDR1 is SQVTM and CDR2 is ANQGSEA. V was pared by 6 bases and J by 9 bases, with 21 bases between. CDR3 DNA sequence: TGCAGCGTCACCACAGGGATGGATAGGGGTGAGCAGTTCTTC. As protein: CSVTTGMDRGEQFF.